The 11 T cell receptor beta chains below come from one sample, sequenced in a study of sequential checkpoint blockade in melanoma. TCRdb's copy holds only in-frame clones and misses some; the assay was immunoSEQ multiplex PCR. The sample gives some 19,000 clones, around 70% of which show up once; around 32% is in the top ten. The treatment here: randomized to nivolumab then ipilimumab (arm A) or the reverse (arm B). This specimen was CD8+ T cells sorted from blood (inferred from file names), taken from a patient given nivolumab and ipilimumab in sequence. Every receptor here comes from a human donor with melanoma.

The rearrangement uses TRBV27 and TRBJ2-7; D unresolved. This CDR3 spans 11 amino acids. The germline V and J ends were trimmed by 4 bases and 2 bases, with 3 bases remaining between them. CDR1 and CDR2 from the germline V gene are MNHEY and SMNVEV (reference sequence). The CDR3 sequence: CASSSAYEQYF. The DNA of the CDR3 is TGTGCCAGCAGTTCCGCCTACGAGCAGTACTTC.

This chain joins TRBV29-1 and TRBJ2-1; D possibly corresponds to TRBD1 (5 bases). Germline V gives CDR1 SQVTM, CDR2 ANQGSEA. This CDR3 has 13 residues. V dropped 6 bases and J dropped 1 base, with 10 bases sitting between them. The CDR3 protein is CSVARQSYNEQFF. The CDR3 nucleotides read TGCAGCGTCGCACGACAGTCCTACAATGAGCAGTTCTTC.

The chain recombines TRBV29-1 with TRBJ1-1; D is unclear. There are 13 residues in the CDR3. The V gene lost 2 bases and the J gene lost 1 base, with 8 bases spanning the gap. From germline, CDR1 is SQVTM and CDR2 ANQGSEA. In DNA form, the CDR3 reads TGCAGCGTTGAAACAGCCGGGAACACTGAAGCTTTCTTT. The encoded protein is CSVETAGNTEAFF.

This clone was seen a single time. The rearrangement uses TRBV13 and TRBJ1-1; possible D gene TRBD1, 5 bases. The germline V gene encodes CDR1 PRHDT and CDR2 FYEKMQ (reference sequence). The CDR3 is 16 amino acids. Trimming removed 1 base at V and 3 bases at J, with 15 bases between. CDR3 loop: CASSLVGRGGDTEAFF. The CDR3, as DNA: TGTGCCAGCAGCTTAGTTGGGCGCGGGGGTGACACTGAAGCTTTCTTT. The variable domain in full, completed from reference TRBV13 and TRBJ1-1, reads AAGVIQSPRHLIKEKRETATLKCYPIPRHDTVYWYQQGPGQDPQFLISFYEKMQSDKGSIPDRFSAQQFSDYHSELNMSSLELGDSALYFCASSLVGRGGDTEAFFGQGTRLTVV.

The chain carries TRBV6-5 and TRBJ2-2, with 8 bases that match TRBD2. V shed 4 bases and J 4 bases; nucleotides not matched to a gene: 5. The CDR3 contains 15 residues. Looked up from germline, CDR1 is MNHEY and CDR2 is SVGAGI. CDR3 in DNA: TGTGCCAGCAGTTCCCCGGGAGGGCCCACCGGGGAGCTGTTTTTT. This sequence encodes CASSSPGGPTGELFF.

The CDR3 nucleotides are TGTGCCAGCAGCCCACCGAGCGGACCTCACTACAATGAGCAGTTCTTC. This translates into CASSPPSGPHYNEQFF. J is TRBJ2-1 and V is TRBV5-6, with D maybe TRBD2 (5 bases). This CDR3 is 16 amino acids long. Trimming pared 4 bases from V and 3 bases from J, leaving 17 bases between. Per the germline V gene, CDR1 is SGHDT and CDR2 is YYEEEE.

The gene calls are TRBV19 and TRBJ1-6; D is ambiguous. The germline CDR1 and CDR2 sequences are LNHDA and SQIVND (reference sequence). Trimming removed 4 bases at V and 10 bases at J, with 11 bases between. This CDR3 is 13 amino acids long. CDR3 protein: CASSSTPRSPLHF. In nucleotides, the CDR3 is TGTGCCAGTAGTAGCACCCCCCGGTCACCCCTCCACTTT.

This chain's CDR3 is CASTPSGGATQYF. The CDR3 bases are TGTGCCAGCACCCCCAGCGGGGGGGCGACGCAGTATTTT. V and J are TRBV27 and TRBJ2-3, with TRBD2 matching 10 bases. Germline values: CDR1 MNHEY, CDR2 SMNVEV (reference sequence). CDR3 size: 13 residues. With V trimmed by 7 bases and J by 9 bases, 7 bases remained unmatched.

This chain uses TRBV9 with TRBJ2-1, with TRBD2 identical over 10 bases. This CDR3 is built from 15 residues. The germline V gene has CDR1 SGDLS and CDR2 YYNGEE. After removal of 3 bases from V and 5 bases from J, the junction contained 5 bases not matched to a gene. The CDR3 spells CASSASSGSNNEQFF. In DNA, the CDR3 is TGTGCCAGCAGCGCGTCTAGCGGGAGCAACAATGAGCAGTTCTTC.

The chain is built from TRBV7-8 and TRBJ1-2; D is unclear. CDR1 is SGHVS, CDR2 FQNEAQ, per germline. The CDR3 runs to 15 residues. Trimming cost V 8 bases and J 6 bases, with 22 bases left between them. CDR3 nucleotide sequence: TGTGCCAGCGGTTGGTCACCCCCTTCTATTGATGGCTACACCTTC. Protein product: CASGWSPPSIDGYTF.

V and J are TRBV10-3 and TRBJ2-7; unclear D gene. Trimming removed 11 bases at V and 5 bases at J, with 13 bases between. Looked up from germline, CDR1 is ENHRY and CDR2 is SYGVKD. The CDR3 is 11 amino acids. The CDR3 loop reads CALTPTDEQYF. CDR3 coding DNA: TGTGCCCTCACCCCCACGGACGAGCAGTACTTC.